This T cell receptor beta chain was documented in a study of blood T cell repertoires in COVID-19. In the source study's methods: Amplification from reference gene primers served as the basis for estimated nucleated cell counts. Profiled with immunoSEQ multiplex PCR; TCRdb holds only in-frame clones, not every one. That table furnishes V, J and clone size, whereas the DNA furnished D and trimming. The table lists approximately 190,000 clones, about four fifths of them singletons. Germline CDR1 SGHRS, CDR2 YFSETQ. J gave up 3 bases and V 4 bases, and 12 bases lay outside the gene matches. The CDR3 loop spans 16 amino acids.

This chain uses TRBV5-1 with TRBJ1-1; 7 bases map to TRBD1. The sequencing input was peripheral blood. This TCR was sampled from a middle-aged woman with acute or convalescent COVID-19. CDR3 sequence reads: CASSPSDRAWDTEAFF. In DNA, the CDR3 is TGCGCCAGCAGCCCGTCCGACAGGGCGTGGGACACTGAAGCTTTCTTT.